Listed below are T cell receptor beta chains from one sample, sequenced in a study of molecular identifiers for immune sequencing clone quantification. TCRdb itself ran the PCR reads through MiXCR, one entry per CDR3 protein. Of approximately 100,000 distinct CDR3 sequences listed, roughly 38% were seen once; the top ten hold approximately 3.8%. Input material: naive CD8+ T cells from blood, with Jurkat cell RNA spiked in. These receptors originate from a human donor in good health. Some libraries in this study had Jurkat cell RNA spiked in. The CDR3 runs from the conserved cysteine through the conserved F or W. Fields, in order: J gene, clone size, V gene, D gene, CDR3 protein, CDR3 DNA. A D gene is named only where the DNA matches it firmly. Part of the rows lack a size; the others show once, few, many or a class for expanded clones.

j_call: TRBJ2-3; clone_size: few; v_call: TRBV24-1; d_call: NA; cdr3_aa: CATSDLGQGGTRDTQYF; cdr3_nt: TGTGCCACCAGTGATTTGGGGCAGGGGGGGACCCGAGATACGCAGTATTTT
j_call: TRBJ1-5; clone_size: NA; v_call: TRBV6-5; d_call: NA; cdr3_aa: CASSSGSYQPQHF; cdr3_nt: TGTGCCAGCAGTTCCGGGTCTTATCAGCCCCAGCATTTT
j_call: TRBJ2-1; clone_size: few; v_call: TRBV5-6; d_call: NA; cdr3_aa: CASSSTLSNEQFF; cdr3_nt: TGTGCCAGCAGCTCCACTCTGAGCAATGAGCAGTTCTTC
j_call: TRBJ2-3; clone_size: medium-sized; v_call: TRBV25-1; d_call: NA; cdr3_aa: CASTPTAVLGYTDTQYF; cdr3_nt: TGTGCCAGCACCCCCACAGCGGTATTGGGTTACACAGATACGCAGTATTTT
j_call: TRBJ2-2; clone_size: few; v_call: TRBV5-6; d_call: NA; cdr3_aa: CASSLDYLGTGELFF; cdr3_nt: TGTGCCAGCAGCTTGGACTACTTAGGCACCGGGGAGCTGTTTTTT
j_call: TRBJ2-1; clone_size: NA; v_call: TRBV4-3; d_call: NA; cdr3_aa: CASSQDGIHNEQFF; cdr3_nt: TGCGCCAGCAGCCAAGACGGGATCCATAATGAGCAGTTCTTC
j_call: TRBJ1-4; clone_size: few; v_call: TRBV15; d_call: NA; cdr3_aa: CAAGNWEKLFF; cdr3_nt: TGTGCCGCCGGAAATTGGGAAAAACTGTTTTTT
j_call: TRBJ2-5; clone_size: many; v_call: TRBV20-1; d_call: NA; cdr3_aa: CSADIRAAGQETQYF; cdr3_nt: TGCAGTGCCGATATCAGGGCCGCGGGGCAAGAGACCCAGTACTTC
j_call: TRBJ2-2; clone_size: once; v_call: TRBV7-6; d_call: NA; cdr3_aa: CASSVGGTGELIF; cdr3_nt: TGTGCCAGCAGCGTGGGGGGCACCGGGGAGCTGATTTTT
j_call: TRBJ2-7; clone_size: few; v_call: TRBV7-9; d_call: NA; cdr3_aa: CASSLGVAPEQYF; cdr3_nt: TGTGCCAGCAGCTTAGGGGTAGCGCCCGAGCAGTACTTC
j_call: TRBJ2-7; clone_size: NA; v_call: TRBV19; d_call: TRBD1; cdr3_aa: CASSYGTGELYEQYF; cdr3_nt: TGTGCCAGTAGCTACGGGACAGGGGAACTATACGAGCAGTACTTC
j_call: TRBJ2-3; clone_size: few; v_call: TRBV13; d_call: TRBD2; cdr3_aa: CASSLVGTSEDTQYF; cdr3_nt: TGTGCCAGCAGCTTAGTGGGGACTAGCGAAGATACGCAGTATTTT
j_call: TRBJ2-5; clone_size: NA; v_call: TRBV28; d_call: NA; cdr3_aa: CASSLRSTGETQYF; cdr3_nt: TGTGCCAGCAGTTTAAGGAGTACAGGAGAGACCCAGTACTTC
j_call: TRBJ1-1; clone_size: NA; v_call: TRBV19; d_call: NA; cdr3_aa: CASSITGFTDTEDFF; cdr3_nt: TGTGCCAGTAGTATAACAGGGTTTACGGACACTGAAGATTTCTTT
j_call: TRBJ2-3; clone_size: many; v_call: TRBV7-9; d_call: NA; cdr3_aa: CASSPGGTQYF; cdr3_nt: TGTGCCAGCAGCCCTGGGGGTACGCAGTATTTT
j_call: TRBJ2-4; clone_size: NA; v_call: TRBV12-3/TRBV12-4; d_call: NA; cdr3_aa: CASSPRAPADIQYF; cdr3_nt: TGTGCCAGCAGCCCCCGGGCCCCAGCTGACATTCAGTACTTC
j_call: TRBJ2-2; clone_size: few; v_call: TRBV19; d_call: NA; cdr3_aa: CASTFSGENTGELFF; cdr3_nt: TGTGCCAGTACCTTCAGTGGAGAAAACACCGGGGAGCTGTTTTTT
j_call: TRBJ2-1; clone_size: NA; v_call: TRBV9; d_call: NA; cdr3_aa: CASSVNNDASRNSFYNEQFF; cdr3_nt: TGTGCCAGCAGCGTTAACAACGATGCTAGCCGCAATAGTTTCTACAATGAGCAGTTCTTC
j_call: TRBJ2-7; clone_size: NA; v_call: TRBV6-1; d_call: TRBD1; cdr3_aa: CASSDGQGMPYEQYF; cdr3_nt: TGTGCCAGCAGTGACGGACAGGGGATGCCCTACGAGCAGTACTTC
j_call: TRBJ2-7; clone_size: many; v_call: TRBV4-2; d_call: NA; cdr3_aa: CASSQDRAYEQYF; cdr3_nt: TGTGCCAGCAGCCAAGACAGAGCCTACGAGCAGTACTTC
j_call: TRBJ2-5; clone_size: few; v_call: TRBV6-1; d_call: NA; cdr3_aa: CASSEKGHSPTQYF; cdr3_nt: TGTGCCAGCAGTGAAAAGGGCCACAGCCCCACCCAGTACTTC
j_call: TRBJ2-1; clone_size: many; v_call: TRBV29-1; d_call: NA; cdr3_aa: CSVDSNNEQFF; cdr3_nt: TGCAGCGTTGATAGTAACAATGAGCAGTTCTTC
j_call: TRBJ2-3; clone_size: many; v_call: TRBV28; d_call: TRBD1; cdr3_aa: CASSLTRTGYTDTQYF; cdr3_nt: TGTGCCAGCAGTTTAACCCGGACAGGCTACACAGATACGCAGTATTTT
j_call: TRBJ2-5; clone_size: few; v_call: TRBV7-8; d_call: NA; cdr3_aa: CASSYRRSFQETQYF; cdr3_nt: TGTGCCAGCAGCTACCGGCGGAGCTTCCAAGAGACCCAGTACTTC
j_call: TRBJ2-1; clone_size: NA; v_call: TRBV4-3; d_call: TRBD2; cdr3_aa: CASSRSGRSGNAQFF; cdr3_nt: TGCGCCAGCAGCCGAAGCGGGAGAAGCGGCAATGCGCAGTTCTTC
j_call: TRBJ2-1; clone_size: few; v_call: TRBV7-2; d_call: NA; cdr3_aa: CASSQSARTALDNEQFF; cdr3_nt: TGTGCCAGCAGCCAATCCGCCCGGACAGCCCTTGACAATGAGCAGTTCTTC
j_call: TRBJ1-1; clone_size: NA; v_call: TRBV19; d_call: NA; cdr3_aa: CATAPGVHTDAFF; cdr3_nt: TGTGCCACCGCACCGGGGGTTCACACTGACGCTTTCTTT
j_call: TRBJ2-3; clone_size: many; v_call: TRBV5-6; d_call: TRBD1; cdr3_aa: CASSFGTASTDTQYF; cdr3_nt: TGTGCCAGCAGCTTCGGGACAGCCTCAACAGATACGCAGTATTTT
j_call: TRBJ1-5; clone_size: few; v_call: TRBV15; d_call: NA; cdr3_aa: CATSPSGGSLALGNQPQHF; cdr3_nt: TGTGCCACCAGTCCCTCGGGGGGGAGCTTGGCCCTAGGCAATCAGCCCCAGCATTTT
j_call: TRBJ2-1; clone_size: few; v_call: TRBV20-1; d_call: TRBD2; cdr3_aa: CSARDRQREPDNEQFF; cdr3_nt: TGCAGTGCTAGAGATCGTCAGCGGGAGCCGGACAATGAGCAGTTCTTC
j_call: TRBJ2-1; clone_size: many; v_call: TRBV7-8; d_call: TRBD2; cdr3_aa: CASSPSGLLYNEQFF; cdr3_nt: TGTGCCAGCAGCCCTTCGGGACTACTTTACAATGAGCAGTTCTTC
j_call: TRBJ1-5; clone_size: NA; v_call: TRBV15; d_call: NA; cdr3_aa: CATSRDMDSKQPQHF; cdr3_nt: TGTGCCACCAGCAGAGATATGGATAGCAAGCAGCCCCAGCATTTT
j_call: TRBJ1-5; clone_size: few; v_call: TRBV19; d_call: NA; cdr3_aa: CASSITGRDGQPQHF; cdr3_nt: TGTGCCAGTAGTATAACAGGGAGAGACGGTCAGCCCCAGCATTTT
j_call: TRBJ2-3; clone_size: NA; v_call: TRBV29-1; d_call: TRBD2; cdr3_aa: CSVEGTSGRDTDTRYF; cdr3_nt: TGCAGCGTTGAGGGGACTAGCGGGAGGGACACAGATACGCGGTATTTT
j_call: TRBJ2-5; clone_size: NA; v_call: TRBV5-6; d_call: NA; cdr3_aa: CASRIGDPQETQYF; cdr3_nt: TGTGCCAGCAGGATCGGAGACCCCCAAGAGACCCAGTACTTC
j_call: TRBJ2-5; clone_size: many; v_call: TRBV7-6; d_call: TRBD2; cdr3_aa: CASSRSQDGTTREAQYF; cdr3_nt: TGTGCCAGCAGTCGTAGCCAGGATGGGACTACAAGAGAGGCCCAGTACTTC
j_call: TRBJ2-3; clone_size: once; v_call: TRBV27; d_call: TRBD2; cdr3_aa: CASTQGGRADTQYF; cdr3_nt: TGTGCCAGCACCCAGGGAGGGAGGGCAGATACGCAGTATTTT
j_call: TRBJ1-4; clone_size: few; v_call: TRBV28; d_call: NA; cdr3_aa: CASSLVGGEKLFF; cdr3_nt: TGTGCCAGCAGTTTGGTGGGAGGTGAAAAACTGTTTTTT
j_call: TRBJ2-1; clone_size: NA; v_call: TRBV20-1; d_call: TRBD2; cdr3_aa: CSARLLAEGVSSYNEQFF; cdr3_nt: TGCAGTGCTAGACTACTAGCGGAGGGGGTATCCTCCTACAATGAGCAGTTCTTC
j_call: TRBJ2-3; clone_size: once; v_call: TRBV7-8; d_call: TRBD2; cdr3_aa: CASSSTSGSAPDTQYF; cdr3_nt: TGTGCCAGCAGCTCGACTAGCGGGAGCGCCCCAGATACGCAGTATTTT
j_call: TRBJ2-5; clone_size: NA; v_call: TRBV6-5; d_call: NA; cdr3_aa: CASTSQTVIAWGETQYF; cdr3_nt: TGTGCCAGCACCTCCCAAACGGTCATTGCATGGGGAGAGACCCAGTACTTC
j_call: TRBJ1-5; clone_size: many; v_call: TRBV28; d_call: NA; cdr3_aa: CASAGIDSNQPQHF; cdr3_nt: TGTGCCAGCGCCGGCATTGATAGCAATCAGCCCCAGCATTTT
j_call: TRBJ2-1; clone_size: NA; v_call: TRBV6-5; d_call: NA; cdr3_aa: CASSYGEYNEQFF; cdr3_nt: TGTGCCAGCAGTTATGGGGAGTACAATGAGCAGTTCTTC
j_call: TRBJ2-7; clone_size: few; v_call: TRBV13; d_call: NA; cdr3_aa: CASSLGPTQTYEQYF; cdr3_nt: TGTGCCAGCAGCTTAGGGCCGACCCAAACCTACGAGCAGTACTTC
j_call: TRBJ2-7; clone_size: few; v_call: TRBV13; d_call: NA; cdr3_aa: CASSLATGRAYEQYF; cdr3_nt: TGTGCCAGCAGCTTAGCGACGGGGCGAGCCTACGAGCAGTACTTC
j_call: TRBJ1-5; clone_size: NA; v_call: TRBV28; d_call: TRBD1; cdr3_aa: CASSFRQGATRAQHF; cdr3_nt: TGTGCCAGCAGTTTCCGACAGGGGGCTACTCGGGCCCAGCATTTT